This TCR beta chain was captured in a study of blood T cells in healthy people across ages. Overall study findings and caveats: Among long-lived donors, naive CD4+ cells were more numerous and diversity higher than in aged donors.

This CDR3 spans 13 amino acids. After removal of 6 bases from V and 2 bases from J, the junction contained 5 bases not matched to a gene. Per germline, CDR1 SQVTM and CDR2 ANQGSEA. The authors ran a second PCR of about 6 to 11 cycles using a sample-barcoded 5' primer and a J-beta primer mix. The authors tagged each cDNA molecule using a template-switch adaptor with 12 random nucleotides. TCRdb ran MiXCR on the 5' RACE reads and lists one entry per CDR3 protein. The repertoire holds hundreds of thousands of distinct CDR3 sequences, with approximately 52% as singletons. Sample donors were healthy Caucasian individuals that came from Russia, aged roughly 6 to 100. Peripheral blood was drawn, approximately 9.7 milliliters per donor. Comments on this clonotype: The antigen is not known.

The sample consisted of blood. The chain combines TRBV29-1 with TRBJ2-3; TRBD1 agrees at 7 bases. The receptor's source is a woman aged 80 or over in good health. The CDR3 DNA follows: TGCAGCGTAGGGGGACAGCACACAGATACGCAGTATTTT. It codes for CSVGGQHTDTQYF.